This T cell receptor beta chain was sequenced for a study of Graves' ophthalmopathy and Graves' hyperthyroidism. Across the study: Peripheral blood samples were taken at initial diagnosis, before any treatment.

From germline, CDR1 is SGHVS and CDR2 FNYEAQ. V dropped 1 base and J dropped 7 bases, with 14 bases sitting between them. The CDR3 has 16 amino acids. The study's findings and limits: Cross-validated, the 13-signature model showed 87.88%/81.08% sensitivity/specificity, and 80%/75% in the test set.

This clonotype was counted ten times or more. The target antigen is unknown. As the template, RNA transcripts were used to amplify TCR beta CDR3 regions. HTBI primers were employed in first-round RT-PCR, then a second-round multiplex PCR followed. TCRdb reprocessed the multiplex PCR reads with MiXCR, giving one entry per CDR3 protein. The data contain 500,000 to 800,000 distinct CDR3 sequences, about 41% of them seen just once; the ten biggest clones take up more than 3%. The chain has TRBV7-6 and TRBJ1-6; D is ambiguous. The sequencing sample was made of peripheral blood. The sequence derives from an adult man with Graves' ophthalmopathy. The CDR3 region is CASSLVARGRNSPLHF. Here the CDR3 DNA reads TGTGCCAGCAGCTTAGTCGCTCGGGGTCGGAATTCACCCCTCCACTTT.